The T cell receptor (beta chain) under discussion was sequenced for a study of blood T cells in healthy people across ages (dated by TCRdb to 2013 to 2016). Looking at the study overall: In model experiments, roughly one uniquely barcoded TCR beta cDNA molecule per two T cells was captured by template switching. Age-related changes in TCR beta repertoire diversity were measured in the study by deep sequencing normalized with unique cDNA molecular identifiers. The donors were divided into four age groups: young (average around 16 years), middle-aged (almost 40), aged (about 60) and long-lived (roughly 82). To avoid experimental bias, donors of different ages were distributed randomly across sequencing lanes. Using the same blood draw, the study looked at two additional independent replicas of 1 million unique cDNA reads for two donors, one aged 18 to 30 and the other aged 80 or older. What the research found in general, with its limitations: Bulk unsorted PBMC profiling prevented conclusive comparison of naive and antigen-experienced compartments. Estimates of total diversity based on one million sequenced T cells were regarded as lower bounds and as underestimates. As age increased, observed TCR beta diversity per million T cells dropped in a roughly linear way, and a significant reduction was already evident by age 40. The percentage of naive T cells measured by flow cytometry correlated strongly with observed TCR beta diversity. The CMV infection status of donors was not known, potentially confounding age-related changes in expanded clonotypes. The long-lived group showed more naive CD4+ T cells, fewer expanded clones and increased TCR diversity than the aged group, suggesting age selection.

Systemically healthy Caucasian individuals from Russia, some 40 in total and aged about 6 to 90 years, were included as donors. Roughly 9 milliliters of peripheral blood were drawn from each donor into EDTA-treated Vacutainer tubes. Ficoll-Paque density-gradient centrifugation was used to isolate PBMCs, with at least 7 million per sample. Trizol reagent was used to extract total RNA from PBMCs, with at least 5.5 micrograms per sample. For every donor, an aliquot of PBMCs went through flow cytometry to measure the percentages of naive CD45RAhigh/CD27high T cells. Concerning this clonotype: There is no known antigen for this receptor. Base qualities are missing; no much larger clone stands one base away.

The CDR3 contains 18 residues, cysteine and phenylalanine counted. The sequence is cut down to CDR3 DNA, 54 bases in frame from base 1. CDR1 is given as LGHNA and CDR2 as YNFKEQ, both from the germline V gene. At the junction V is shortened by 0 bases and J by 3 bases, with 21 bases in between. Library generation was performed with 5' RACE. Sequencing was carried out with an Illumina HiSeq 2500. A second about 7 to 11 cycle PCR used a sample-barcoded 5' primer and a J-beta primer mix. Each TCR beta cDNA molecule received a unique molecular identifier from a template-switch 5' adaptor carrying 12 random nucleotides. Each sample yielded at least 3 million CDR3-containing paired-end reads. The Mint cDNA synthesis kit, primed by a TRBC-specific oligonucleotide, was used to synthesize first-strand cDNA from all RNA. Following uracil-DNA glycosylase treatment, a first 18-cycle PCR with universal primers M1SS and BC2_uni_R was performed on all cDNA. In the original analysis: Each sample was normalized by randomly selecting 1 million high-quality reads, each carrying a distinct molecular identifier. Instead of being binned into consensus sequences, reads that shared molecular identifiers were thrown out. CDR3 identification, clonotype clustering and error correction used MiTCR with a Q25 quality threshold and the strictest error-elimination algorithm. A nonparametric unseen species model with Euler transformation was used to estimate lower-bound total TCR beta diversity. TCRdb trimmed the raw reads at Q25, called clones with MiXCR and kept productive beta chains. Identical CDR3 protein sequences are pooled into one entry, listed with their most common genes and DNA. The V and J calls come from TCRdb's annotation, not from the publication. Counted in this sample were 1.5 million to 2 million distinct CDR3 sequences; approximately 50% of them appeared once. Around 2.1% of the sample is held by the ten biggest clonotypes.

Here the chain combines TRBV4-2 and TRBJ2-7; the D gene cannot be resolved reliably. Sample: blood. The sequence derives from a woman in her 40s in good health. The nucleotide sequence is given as TGTGCCAGCAGCCAAGAATTCGTATATCAGGTGATGAACTACGAGCAGTACTTC. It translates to CASSQEFVYQVMNYEQYF.